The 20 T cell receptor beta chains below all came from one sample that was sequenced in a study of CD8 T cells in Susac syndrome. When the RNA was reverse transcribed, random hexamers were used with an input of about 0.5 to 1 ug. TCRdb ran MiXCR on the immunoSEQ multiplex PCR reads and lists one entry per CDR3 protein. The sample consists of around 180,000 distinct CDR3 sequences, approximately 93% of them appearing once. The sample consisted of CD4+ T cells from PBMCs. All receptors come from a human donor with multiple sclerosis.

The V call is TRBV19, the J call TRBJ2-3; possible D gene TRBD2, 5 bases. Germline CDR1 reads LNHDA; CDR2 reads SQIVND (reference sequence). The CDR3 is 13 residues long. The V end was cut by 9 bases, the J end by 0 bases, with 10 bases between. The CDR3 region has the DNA TGTGCCAGCCGACTACCCAGCACAGATACGCAGTATTTT. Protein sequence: CASRLPSTDTQYF.

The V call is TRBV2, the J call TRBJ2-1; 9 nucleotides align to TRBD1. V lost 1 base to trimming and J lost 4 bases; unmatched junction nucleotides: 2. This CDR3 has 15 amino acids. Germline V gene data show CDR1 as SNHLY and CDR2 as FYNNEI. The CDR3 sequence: CASSEGTGDYNEQFF. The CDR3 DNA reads TGTGCCAGCAGTGAAGGGACAGGGGATTACAATGAGCAGTTCTTC.

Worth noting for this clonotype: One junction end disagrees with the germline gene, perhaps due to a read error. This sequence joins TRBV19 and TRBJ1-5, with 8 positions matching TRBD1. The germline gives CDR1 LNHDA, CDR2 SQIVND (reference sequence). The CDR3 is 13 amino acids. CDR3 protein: CASSIQGAQLQHF. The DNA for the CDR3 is TGTGCCAGTAGTATCCAGGGGGCTCAGCTCCAGCATTTT.

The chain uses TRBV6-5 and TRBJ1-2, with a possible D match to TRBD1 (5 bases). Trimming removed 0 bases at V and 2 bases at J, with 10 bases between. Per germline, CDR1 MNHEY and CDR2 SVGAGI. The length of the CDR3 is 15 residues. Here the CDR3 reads CASSYSIGANYGYTF. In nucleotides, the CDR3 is TGTGCCAGCAGTTACTCGATTGGGGCCAACTATGGCTACACCTTC.

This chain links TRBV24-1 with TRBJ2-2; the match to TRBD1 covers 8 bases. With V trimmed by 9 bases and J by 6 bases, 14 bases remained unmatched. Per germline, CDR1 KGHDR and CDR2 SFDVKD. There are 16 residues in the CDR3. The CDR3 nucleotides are TGTGCCACCGGCCGGGGCAGGGGGCTCGATGCCGGGGAGCTGTTTTTT. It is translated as CATGRGRGLDAGELFF.

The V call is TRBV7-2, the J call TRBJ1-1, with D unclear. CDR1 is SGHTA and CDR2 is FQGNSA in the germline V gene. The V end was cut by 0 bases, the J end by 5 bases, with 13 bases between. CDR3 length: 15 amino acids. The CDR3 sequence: CASSLARGTGTEAFF. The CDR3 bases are TGTGCCAGCAGCTTAGCGCGAGGTACCGGGACTGAAGCTTTCTTT.

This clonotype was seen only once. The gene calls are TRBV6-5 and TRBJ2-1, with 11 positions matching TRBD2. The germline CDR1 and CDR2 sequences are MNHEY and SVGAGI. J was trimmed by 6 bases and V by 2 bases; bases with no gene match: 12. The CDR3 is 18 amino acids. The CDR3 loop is CASSYTGVAGGPGNEQFF. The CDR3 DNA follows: TGTGCCAGCAGTTACACGGGGGTAGCGGGAGGGCCGGGCAATGAGCAGTTCTTC.

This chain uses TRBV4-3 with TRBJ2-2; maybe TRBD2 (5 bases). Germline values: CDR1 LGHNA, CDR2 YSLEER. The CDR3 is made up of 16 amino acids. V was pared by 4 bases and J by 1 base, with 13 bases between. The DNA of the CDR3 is TGCGCCAGCAGCCGAGGCGGGCTTCAGAACACCGGGGAGCTGTTTTTT. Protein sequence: CASSRGGLQNTGELFF.

The CDR3 protein is CASSPGQGTYEQYF. In DNA, the CDR3 is TGTGCCAGCAGTCCAGGACAGGGTACCTACGAGCAGTACTTC. This chain joins TRBV6-5 and TRBJ2-7; 8 bases match TRBD1. This CDR3 spans 14 amino acids. V was pared by 5 bases and J by 2 bases, with 5 bases of the junction left unmatched. Germline V gives CDR1 MNHEY, CDR2 SVGAGI.

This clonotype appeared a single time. The CDR3 region has the DNA TGTGCCGTCCGGGGTGCGGGGAATAATGAGCAGTTCTTC. This encodes CAVRGAGNNEQFF. The genes are TRBV10-3 and TRBJ2-1; D is perhaps TRBD2 (6 bases). The CDR3 is 13 residues long. Germline V gene data show CDR1 as ENHRY and CDR2 as SYGVKD. Trimming cost V 11 bases and J 7 bases, with 18 bases left between them.

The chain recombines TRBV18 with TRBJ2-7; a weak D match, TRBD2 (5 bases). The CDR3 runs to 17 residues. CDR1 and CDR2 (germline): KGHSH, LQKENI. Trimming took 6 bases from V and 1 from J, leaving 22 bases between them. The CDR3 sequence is CASSPSEAVLGSYEQYF. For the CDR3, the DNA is TGTGCCAGCTCCCCGTCCGAGGCCGTACTAGGATCCTACGAGCAGTACTTC.

The CDR3 nucleotides are TGTGCCAGCCTCCCCATGGGGATTGCGGGTGAGCAGTTCTTC. Translated, it gives CASLPMGIAGEQFF. The chain is built from TRBV7-9 and TRBJ2-1; D is perhaps TRBD2 (5 bases). Germline assignment: CDR1 SEHNR and CDR2 FQNEAQ (reference sequence). V was pared by 8 bases and J by 9 bases, with 20 bases between. The CDR3 length is 14 residues.

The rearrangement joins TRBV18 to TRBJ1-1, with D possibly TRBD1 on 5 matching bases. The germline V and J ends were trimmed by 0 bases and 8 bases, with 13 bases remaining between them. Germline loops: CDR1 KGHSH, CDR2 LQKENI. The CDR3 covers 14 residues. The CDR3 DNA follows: TGTGCCAGCTCACCACCGACCCGGGGGGGGGAAGCTTTCTTT. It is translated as CASSPPTRGGEAFF.

This CDR3 is CASSRGGVGETGANVLTF. For the CDR3, the DNA is TGTGCCAGCTCACGAGGGGGAGTTGGAGAAACTGGGGCCAACGTCCTGACTTTC. The chain recombines TRBV18 with TRBJ2-6; a weak D match, TRBD1 (6 bases). V lost 4 bases and J 2 bases, leaving 18 bases between the germline ends. Germline CDR1 KGHSH, CDR2 LQKENI. This CDR3 is 18 amino acids long.

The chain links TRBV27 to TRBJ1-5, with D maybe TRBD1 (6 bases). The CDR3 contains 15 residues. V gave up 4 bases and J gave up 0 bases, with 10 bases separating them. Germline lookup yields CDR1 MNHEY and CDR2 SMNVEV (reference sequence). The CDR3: CASSSTGTSNQPQHF. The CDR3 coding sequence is TGTGCCAGCAGTTCCACAGGGACTAGCAATCAGCCCCAGCATTTT.

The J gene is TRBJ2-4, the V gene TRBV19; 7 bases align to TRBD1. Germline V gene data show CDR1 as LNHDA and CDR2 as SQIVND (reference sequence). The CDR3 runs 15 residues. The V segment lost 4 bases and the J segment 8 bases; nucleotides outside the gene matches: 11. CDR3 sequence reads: CASSTPTGWGDIQYF. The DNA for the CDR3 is TGTGCCAGTAGTACTCCGACAGGGTGGGGTGACATTCAGTACTTC. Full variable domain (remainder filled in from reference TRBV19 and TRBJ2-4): DGGITQSPKYLFRKEGQNVTLSCEQNLNHDAMYWYRQDPGQGLRLIYYSQIVNDFQKGDIAEGYSVSREKKESFPLTVTSAQKNPTAFYLCASSTPTGWGDIQYFGAGTRLSVL.

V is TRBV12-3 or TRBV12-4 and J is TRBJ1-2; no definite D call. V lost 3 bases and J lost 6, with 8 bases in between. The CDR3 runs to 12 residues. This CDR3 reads CASSFLGDGYTF. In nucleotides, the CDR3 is TGTGCCAGCAGTTTTTTAGGTGATGGCTACACCTTC.

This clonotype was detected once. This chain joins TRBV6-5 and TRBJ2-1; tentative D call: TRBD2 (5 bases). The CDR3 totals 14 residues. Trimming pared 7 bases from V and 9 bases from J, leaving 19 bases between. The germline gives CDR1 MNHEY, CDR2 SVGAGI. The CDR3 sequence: CASTSTRLASEQFF. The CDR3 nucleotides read TGTGCCAGCACTTCCACTCGGTTAGCGTCTGAGCAGTTCTTC.

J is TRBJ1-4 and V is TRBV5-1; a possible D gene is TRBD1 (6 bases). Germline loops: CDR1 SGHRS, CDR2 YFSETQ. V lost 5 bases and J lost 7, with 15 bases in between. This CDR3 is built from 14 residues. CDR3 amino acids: CASSSRGGPEKLFF. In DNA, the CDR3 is TGCGCCAGCAGTTCGAGGGGGGGCCCTGAAAAACTGTTTTTT.

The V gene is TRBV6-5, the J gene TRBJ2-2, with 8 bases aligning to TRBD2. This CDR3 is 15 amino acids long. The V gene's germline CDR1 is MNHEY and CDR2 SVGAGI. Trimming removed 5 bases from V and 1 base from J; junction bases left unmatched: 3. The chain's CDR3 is CASSRLAQNTGELFF. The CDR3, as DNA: TGTGCCAGCAGTAGACTAGCGCAGAACACCGGGGAGCTGTTTTTT.